This T cell receptor (beta chain) was documented in a study of cytomegalovirus exposure and HLA in healthy donors. General study points: Relative to the approximately 680-donor mean, N-insertions were reportedly fewer in an Asian-associated ancestry cluster in a later analysis. The authors later found TCR association rates varying by HLA locus, with DRB1 most and HLA-C fewest. There were 150 to 200 TCR beta chains listed as cytomegalovirus-associated. Apart from CMV serostatus, no immune exposure information was available.

The PCR contained 60 Vbeta and 13 Jbeta primers. Generated by immunoSEQ multiplex PCR, the TCRdb table keeps only in-frame clones and is missing some. This table holds about 250,000 clones, under 80% found once. V shed 7 bases and J 8 bases; nucleotides not matched to a gene: 7. There are 13 residues in the CDR3. Per the germline V gene, CDR1 is MDHEN and CDR2 is SYDVKM. To note about this clone: Its target is not known.

The sequence derives from a female donor in good health and CMV-seronegative. Sequenced material: PBMCs. The chain employs TRBV28 and TRBJ2-1; 8 bases map to TRBD2. The DNA of the CDR3 is TGTGCCAGCAAGGGACTAGTATTAGATGAGCAGTTCTTC. Translation: CASKGLVLDEQFF.